The T cell receptor (beta chain) under discussion was sequenced for a study of stem cell transplantation in POMP-related autoinflammatory disease. This clone was recorded only once. Libraries were prepared by immunoSEQ multiplex PCR; TCRdb keeps only in-frame clonotypes and omits some of them. The repertoire holds tens of thousands of clones, with roughly 90% as singletons. V was cut by 0 bases and J by 9 bases, with 24 bases left in between. CDR1 and CDR2 (germline): SGHDN, FVKESK. The CDR3 is made up of 18 amino acids. The specimen comprised CD4+ T cells from PBMCs, sampled after stem cell transplantation. The sequence was obtained from a human patient with POMP-related autoinflammation and immune dysregulation (PRAID). The graft donor may be the source of some T cells. The chain joins TRBV14 to TRBJ2-1; the D gene is possibly TRBD2 (6 bases). CDR3 sequence (DNA): TGTGCCAGCAGCCAAGATAAGCACCAAAGATGGGGTAGCGGTGAGCAGTTCTTC. Protein: CASSQDKHQRWGSGEQFF.